Each of the 3 T cell receptor beta chains below was sequenced from the same sample in a study of blood T cell repertoires in COVID-19. Profiling relied on immunoSEQ multiplex PCR, and the TCRdb table lists in-frame clones only, not all of them. The data contain some 150,000 clones, 84% of them seen just once; the ten biggest clones take up less than 2.5%. Sequenced sample: peripheral blood. These receptors were collected from a man in his sixties or seventies with acute or convalescent COVID-19.

The chain couples TRBV14 to TRBJ2-1; D uncertain. CDR1 is SGHDN and CDR2 is FVKESK in the germline V gene. The V and J ends lost 1 base and 10 bases respectively, with 11 bases between them. CDR3 length equals 13 residues. The CDR3 loop reads CASSQGPLREQFF. CDR3 DNA sequence: TGTGCCAGCAGCCAAGGACCACTCAGGGAGCAGTTCTTC.

The V call is TRBV2, the J call TRBJ1-4, with a weak D call TRBD1 (6 bases). The CDR3 spans 13 residues. From germline, CDR1 is SNHLY and CDR2 FYNNEI. V was cut by 8 bases and J by 7 bases, with 14 bases left in between. CDR3 DNA: TGTGCCAGCGGTCAGGGGCTTGTTGAAAAACTGTTTTTT. The encoded protein is CASGQGLVEKLFF.

The V call is TRBV19, the J call TRBJ2-2; D ambiguous. V lost 3 bases and J 6 bases, leaving 17 bases between the germline ends. The length of the CDR3 is 16 residues. CDR1 and CDR2 (germline): LNHDA, SQIVND (reference sequence). DNA of the CDR3: TGTGCCAGTAGTATTCAGACTTCCACCACGGCCGGGGAGCTGTTTTTT. Protein product: CASSIQTSTTAGELFF.